These T cell receptor beta chains were read from a single sample in a study of cytomegalovirus exposure and HLA in healthy donors. TCRdb's copy holds only in-frame clones and misses some; the assay was immunoSEQ multiplex PCR. The repertoire consists of under 100,000 clones, with roughly a tenth occurring once and the leading ten covering approximately 23%. The sample consisted of PBMCs. These receptors were collected from a man aged 55 to 69 in good health and CMV-seropositive. Each CDR3 is given with its conserved first and last residue. A D gene is named only where the DNA matches it firmly. A row's size may be missing; if present it is once, few, many or a size class.

TRBD1	TRBV5-1	-	TRBJ2-6	CASSRDRERSGANVLTF	TGCGCCAGCAGCCGGGACAGGGAACGATCTGGGGCCAACGTCCTGACTTTC
TRBD1	TRBV5-1	few	TRBJ2-2	CASSLRGWSTGELFF	TGCGCCAGCAGCCTCAGGGGGTGGAGCACCGGGGAGCTGTTTTTT
TRBD1	TRBV5-1	few	TRBJ1-1	CASSTRTGGYGTEAFF	TGCGCCAGCAGCACCCGGACAGGGGGCTACGGCACTGAAGCTTTCTTT
TRBD2	TRBV28	-	TRBJ2-5	CATGGVAETQYF	TGTGCCACCGGGGGGGTAGCTGAGACCCAGTACTTC
-	TRBV6-5	-	TRBJ1-1	CASSWGGTEAFF	TGTGCCAGCAGTTGGGGGGGGACTGAAGCTTTCTTT
-	TRBV11-3	-	TRBJ1-1	CASSVGEDAEAFF	TGTGCCAGCAGCGTCGGGGAGGACGCTGAAGCTTTCTTT
-	TRBV4-1	few	TRBJ2-1	CASSPLGGASYNEQFF	TGCGCCAGCAGCCCCCTGGGGGGGGCCTCCTACAATGAGCAGTTCTTC
-	TRBV4-2	-	TRBJ2-3	CASSQQPGLQWDTQYF	TGTGCCAGCAGCCAGCAACCGGGACTCCAGTGGGATACGCAGTATTTT
-	TRBV29-1	-	TRBJ2-5	CSTWDPGGGTQYF	TGCAGCACCTGGGACCCCGGGGGTGGGACCCAGTACTTC
TRBD2	TRBV7-6	many	TRBJ2-7	CASSLGGGSLIGEQYF	TGTGCCAGCAGCTTAGGCGGCGGGAGTCTCATCGGCGAGCAGTACTTC
TRBD2	TRBV6-6	-	TRBJ2-7	CATGGASGAYEQYF	TGTGCCACCGGAGGGGCTAGCGGGGCCTACGAGCAGTACTTC
-	TRBV30	few	TRBJ1-2	CAWSVGDGYTF	TGTGCCTGGAGTGTAGGGGATGGCTACACCTTC
-	TRBV6-5	few	TRBJ2-7	CASSYSRDFYEKYF	TGTGCCAGCAGTTACTCACGGGATTTTTACGAGAAGTACTTT
TRBD1	TRBV7-2	few	TRBJ1-2	CASRRTGQHGYTF	TGTGCCAGCAGAAGGACAGGACAACATGGCTACACCTTC
-	TRBV5-1	few	TRBJ2-5	CASSLEGQLGETQYF	TGCGCCAGCAGCTTAGAAGGACAGCTGGGGGAGACCCAGTACTTC
-	TRBV7-6	-	TRBJ1-4	CASSLGGRSGEKLFF	TGTGCCAGCAGCTTAGGAGGCCGGTCGGGAGAAAAACTGTTTTTT
-	TRBV6-5	-	TRBJ2-3	CASSWDGTQAGDTQYF	TGTGCCAGCAGTTGGGACGGGACACAGGCGGGAGATACGCAGTATTTT
TRBD2	TRBV5-8	-	TRBJ2-7	CASSLEAGGPYEQYF	TGTGCCAGCAGCTTGGAGGCGGGAGGGCCCTACGAGCAGTACTTC
TRBD2	TRBV7-2	-	TRBJ2-7	CASSPTGTSGYERYF	TGTGCCAGCAGCCCAACCGGGACTAGCGGATACGAGCGGTACTTC
-	TRBV5-1	-	TRBJ2-7	CASSYGGSYEQYF	TGCGCCAGCAGCTACGGGGGTTCGTACGAGCAGTACTTC
-	TRBV30	few	TRBJ1-1	CAWSRGGDTEAFF	TGTGCCTGGAGTAGGGGAGGGGACACTGAAGCTTTCTTT
-	TRBV19	-	TRBJ1-2	CASSMWASNYGYTF	TGTGCCAGTAGTATGTGGGCCTCCAACTATGGCTACACCTTC
-	TRBV7-9	-	TRBJ1-3	CGANRESGNTIYF	TGTGGCGCCAACAGGGAAAGCGGAAACACCATATATTTT
-	TRBV27	many	TRBJ1-4	CASSFQGTGLSRLFF	TGTGCCAGCTCCTTCCAAGGGACGGGACTTAGTCGACTGTTTTTT
-	TRBV19	-	TRBJ1-4	CASSTRLETNEKLFF	TGTGCCAGTAGTACCCGACTCGAAACTAATGAAAAACTGTTTTTT
-	TRBV10-1	few	TRBJ2-2	CASSDYGELFF	TGCGCCAGCAGTGACTACGGGGAGCTGTTTTTT
-	TRBV6-5	few	TRBJ1-2	CASSSGGAYGYTF	TGTGCCAGCAGTTCGGGCGGGGCCTATGGCTACACCTTC
-	TRBV4-2	few	TRBJ2-3	CASSQGLSTDTQYF	TGTGCCAGCAGCCAAGGGCTTAGCACAGATACGCAGTATTTT
TRBD1	TRBV5-1	-	TRBJ1-4	CASSRGTGMGEKLFF	TGCGCCAGCAGCAGAGGGACAGGGATGGGAGAAAAACTGTTTTTT
-	TRBV7-8	-	TRBJ1-4	CASSFSETNEKLFF	TGTGCCAGCAGCTTTAGTGAGACTAATGAAAAACTGTTTTTT